One sample yielded the 24 T cell receptor beta chains listed below, sequenced in a study of CD8 T cells in ankylosing spondylitis. TCRdb itself ran the 5' RACE reads through MiXCR, one entry per CDR3 protein. Of 450,000 to 550,000 distinct CDR3 sequences in the sample, roughly 5.3% were seen once. Broader study findings: Typical of ankylosing spondylitis blood, it appeared, was a TCR beta motif of under 10 highly homologous variants.

Antigens of these TCRs are unknown. The sequencing sample was made of blood, either unsorted or a sorted T cell fraction (not recorded which). The receptors here all came from a male donor with ankylosing spondylitis.

This clonotype was detected ten times or more. The chain is built from TRBV20-1 and TRBJ1-5; no reliable D call. Trimming pared 5 bases from V and 7 bases from J, leaving 12 bases between. Germline V gives CDR1 DFQATT, CDR2 SNEGSKA (reference sequence). The CDR3 is made up of 12 amino acids. The CDR3 sequence is CSAGRVEQPQHF. The CDR3 DNA reads as TGCAGTGCTGGGAGGGTTGAGCAGCCCCAGCATTTT.

As regards this clonotype: This may stem from a read error, because a much larger clone lies one nucleotide away. V usage is TRBV7-9 and J usage is TRBJ1-2; the D is unclear. The V end lost 2 bases, the J end lost 12 bases, and 10 bases lay between the germline ends. Looked up from germline, CDR1 is SEHNR and CDR2 is FQNEAQ (reference sequence). This CDR3 region has 11 residues. In DNA form, the CDR3 reads TGTGCCAGCAGCTTATATCGCGGCCACACCTTC. Its translation is CASSLYRGHTF. The whole variable domain, remainder taken from reference TRBV7-9 and TRBJ1-2, is DTGVSQNPRHKITKRGQNVTFRCDPISEHNRLYWYRQTLGQGPEFLTYFQNEAQLEKSRLLSDRFSAERPKGSFSTLEIQRTEQGDSAMYLCASSLYRGHTFGSGTRLTVV.

This clonotype was seen many times. The rearrangement uses TRBV7-2 and TRBJ1-2; TRBD1 is a possible D gene (5 bases). There are 14 residues in the CDR3. Germline lookup yields CDR1 SGHTA and CDR2 FQGNSA. Deletions cut 6 bases from V and 5 bases from J, with 16 bases between. The CDR3 sequence is CASRLTGTDYGYTF. Here the CDR3 DNA reads TGTGCCAGCAGGCTTACCGGGACGGATTATGGCTACACCTTC.

This clonotype was recorded at least ten times. The genes are TRBV5-1 and TRBJ2-1; a possible D gene is TRBD2 (5 bases). Germline CDR1 SGHRS, CDR2 YFSETQ. Trimming shortened V by 4 bases and J by 6 bases, and 11 bases separated the two germline ends. The CDR3 is 13 residues long. The CDR3 DNA follows: TGCGCCAGCAGCCCACCGGGAAGCAATGAGCAGTTCTTC. This gives the protein CASSPPGSNEQFF.

The table lists this clonotype with many counts. The chain has TRBV7-6 and TRBJ2-7; 8 nucleotides line up with TRBD2. This CDR3 is built from 15 residues. The germline gives CDR1 SGHVS, CDR2 FNYEAQ. Trimming at V came to 0 bases and at J to 2 bases, leaving 3 bases not matched to a gene. The CDR3 spells CASSLAISGTYEQYF. The CDR3 DNA is TGTGCCAGCAGCTTAGCCATTAGCGGGACCTACGAGCAGTACTTC.

This clonotype was detected many times. The chain couples TRBV28 to TRBJ1-5, with D perhaps matching TRBD1 (6 bases). V was pared by 8 bases and J by 4 bases, with 18 bases between. The CDR3 is 15 amino acids. Per the germline V gene, CDR1 is MDHEN and CDR2 is SYDVKM. CDR3 sequence reads: CASELSGALNQPQHF. The CDR3 nucleotides are TGTGCCAGCGAGTTATCGGGGGCCCTTAATCAGCCCCAGCATTTT.

This clonotype was observed many times. The V and J genes are TRBV7-8 and TRBJ1-5; no clear D. The CDR3 consists of 14 residues. Germline loops: CDR1 SGHVS, CDR2 FQNEAQ. Trimming shortened V by 5 bases and J by 4 bases, and 12 bases separated the two germline ends. The DNA for the CDR3 is TGTGCCAGCAGCACCCGACGGGAAAATCAGCCCCAGCATTTT. It encodes CASSTRRENQPQHF.

This clonotype showed up many times. The chain carries TRBV6-1 and TRBJ2-3; D remains unclear. The germline V and J ends were trimmed by 8 bases and 4 bases, with 16 bases remaining between them. The CDR3 loop spans 14 amino acids. Germline lookup yields CDR1 MNHNS and CDR2 SASEGT. The CDR3 sequence: CASGWPYSADTQYF. CDR3 nucleotides: TGTGCCAGCGGCTGGCCCTACAGTGCAGATACGCAGTATTTT.

The sample holds a few counts of this clonotype. This CDR3 reads CASHRTSGGPNTGELFF. The CDR3, as DNA: TGTGCCAGCCACAGGACTAGCGGGGGCCCGAACACCGGGGAGCTGTTTTTT. V gene TRBV12-3 or TRBV12-4 combines with J gene TRBJ2-2; 13 bases align to TRBD2. The CDR3 sequence is 17 residues long. The ends lost 8 bases at V and 0 bases at J; junction bases unmatched: 6.

This clonotype was seen many times. The chain couples TRBV29-1 to TRBJ2-7; 12 bases map to TRBD1. The trim removed 3 bases at V and 6 bases at J, leaving 6 bases unmatched. There are 14 residues in the CDR3. Germline lookup yields CDR1 SQVTM and CDR2 ANQGSEA. CDR3 in amino acids: CSVDRGTGGGEQYF. CDR3 DNA: TGCAGCGTTGACCGAGGGACAGGGGGCGGCGAGCAGTACTTC.

This clonotype occurred many times. This sequence joins TRBV6-2 or TRBV6-3 and TRBJ2-7; no firm D call. Trimming left V 6 bases short and J 0 bases short, with 15 bases between. Germline loops: CDR1 MNHEY, CDR2 SVGEGT. The CDR3 sequence is 15 residues long. Written as DNA, the CDR3 is TGTGCCAGCAGCCTCGTTTTCACCTACTCCTACGAGCAGTACTTC. Its translation: CASSLVFTYSYEQYF.

At least ten counts were recorded for this clonotype. V usage is TRBV20-1 and J usage is TRBJ1-4; perhaps TRBD1 as D (5 bases). V was trimmed by 5 bases and J by 3 bases, leaving 13 bases between them. Germline values: CDR1 DFQATT, CDR2 SNEGSKA (reference sequence). CDR3 length: 14 residues. CDR3 residues: CSALTREANEKLFF. The CDR3 DNA follows: TGCAGTGCTCTTACCAGGGAGGCTAATGAAAAACTGTTTTTT.

The chain employs TRBV12-3 or TRBV12-4 and TRBJ2-5, with D tentatively TRBD1 (5 bases). The CDR3 has 14 amino acids. Trimming shortened V by 5 bases and J by 1 base, and 11 bases separated the two germline ends. The CDR3: CASSPDNTQETQYF. CDR3 DNA sequence: TGTGCCAGCAGTCCGGACAACACCCAAGAGACCCAGTACTTC.

This clonotype was recorded at least ten times. The chain links TRBV6-1 to TRBJ2-7, with D possibly TRBD2 on 6 matching bases. Germline assignment: CDR1 MNHNS and CDR2 SASEGT. V lost 6 bases and J 2 bases, leaving 14 bases between the germline ends. The CDR3 loop spans 14 amino acids. CDR3 amino acids: CASSRDFLAYEQYF. The CDR3 nucleotides read TGTGCCAGCAGCCGGGACTTTCTAGCCTACGAGCAGTACTTC.

This clonotype was recorded many times. The chain links TRBV7-9 to TRBJ2-1; D possibly uses TRBD1 or TRBD2 (5 bases each). CDR3 size: 16 residues. Germline-derived CDR1 and CDR2 are SEHNR and FQNEAQ (reference sequence). Trimming stripped 4 bases from V and 7 bases from J, with 20 bases between. This CDR3 reads CASSSTRVRTGNEQFF. The CDR3 region has the DNA TGTGCCAGCAGCTCGACCAGGGTAAGGACGGGGAATGAGCAGTTCTTC. The variable domain in full, completed from reference TRBV7-9 and TRBJ2-1, reads DTGVSQNPRHKITKRGQNVTFRCDPISEHNRLYWYRQTLGQGPEFLTYFQNEAQLEKSRLLSDRFSAERPKGSFSTLEIQRTEQGDSAMYLCASSSTRVRTGNEQFFGPGTRLTVL.

There are many counts of this clonotype. The chain joins TRBV12-3 or TRBV12-4 to TRBJ2-4; D is possibly TRBD1 (6 bases). The CDR3 spans 13 residues. V gave up 2 bases and J gave up 6 bases, with 8 bases separating them. The CDR3 spells CASSLLQGNIQYF. In DNA form, the CDR3 reads TGTGCCAGCAGTTTATTACAGGGAAACATTCAGTACTTC.

This clonotype has just a few counts. In nucleotides, the CDR3 is TGCAGTGCACCCAACACAGGGATAAATTACAATGAGCAGTTCTTC. This codes for CSAPNTGINYNEQFF. The chain joins TRBV20-1 to TRBJ2-1, with D perhaps TRBD1 (6 bases). Germline V gene lookup returns CDR1 DFQATT and CDR2 SNEGSKA (reference sequence). The CDR3 consists of 15 residues. V dropped 6 bases and J dropped 4 bases, with 19 bases sitting between them.

At least ten counts were recorded for this clonotype. The chain is built from TRBV28 and TRBJ2-7, with 11 bases that match TRBD2. V trimming: 8 bases; J trimming: 3 bases; junction bases outside the gene matches: 3. Per the germline V gene, CDR1 is MDHEN and CDR2 is SYDVKM. The CDR3 totals 13 residues. CDR3 DNA: TGTGCCAGCCAGGGACTAGCGGTCTACGAGCAGTACTTC. It encodes CASQGLAVYEQYF.

This clonotype was picked up many times. The chain uses TRBV7-2 and TRBJ2-3, with 11 nucleotides matching TRBD2. Germline V lookup: CDR1 SGHTA, CDR2 FQGNSA. This CDR3 has 17 amino acids. V gave up 2 bases and J gave up 2 bases; unmatched junction bases: 6. As DNA, the CDR3 is TGTGCCAGCAGCTTATCCCTAGCGGGGGGCCCCACAGATACGCAGTATTTT. It is translated as CASSLSLAGGPTDTQYF.

Ten or more counts support this clonotype. The chain links TRBV5-1 to TRBJ2-7; D is unclear. The CDR3 runs to 15 residues. Germline CDR1 is SGHRS and CDR2 is YFSETQ. The V end was cut by 0 bases, the J end by 0 bases, with 10 bases between. The CDR3 protein is CASSLEARISYEQYF. CDR3 nucleotides: TGCGCCAGCAGCTTGGAGGCCAGGATCTCCTACGAGCAGTACTTC.

There are many counts of this clonotype. The chain is built from TRBV15 and TRBJ2-7; D gene ambiguous. V lost 0 bases and J lost 3, with 15 bases in between. CDR3 length: 16 residues. Per germline, CDR1 LNHNV and CDR2 YYDKDF (reference sequence). DNA of the CDR3: TGTGCCACCAGCAGAGAATATTCGAACACCAACTACGAGCAGTACTTC. Translation gives CATSREYSNTNYEQYF.

A note on this clonotype: It may be a read error: a sequence one base away is much more abundant. The CDR3 end shows no conserved phenylalanine or tryptophan, and so a read error is likely. V and J are TRBV12-3 or TRBV12-4 and TRBJ1-1; 7 bases map to TRBD1. J was trimmed by 6 bases and V by 5 bases; bases with no gene match: 6. This CDR3 comprises 13 residues. CDR3 protein: CASSPNRGSEAFL. CDR3 DNA: TGTGCCAGCAGTCCCAACAGGGGATCTGAAGCTTTCCTT.

This clonotype was found many times. The chain is built from TRBV20-1 and TRBJ2-5; D perhaps matches TRBD1 (5 bases). Germline assignment: CDR1 DFQATT and CDR2 SNEGSKA (reference sequence). The germline V and J ends were trimmed by 6 bases and 5 bases, with 22 bases remaining between them. There are 15 residues in the CDR3. CDR3 nucleotide sequence: TGCAGTGCCGCCTCGTGGACAAAGGACGCGGAGACCCAGTACTTC. It translates to CSAASWTKDAETQYF.

This clonotype has just a few counts. V usage is TRBV7-8 and J usage is TRBJ2-1; D uncertain. There are 17 residues in the CDR3. Per germline, CDR1 SGHVS and CDR2 FQNEAQ. Trimming stripped 1 base from V and 7 bases from J, with 20 bases between. In DNA, the CDR3 is TGTGCCAGCAGCTTAGTACCTCCCACCGAACTTGGGAATGAGCAGTTCTTC. This codes for CASSLVPPTELGNEQFF.